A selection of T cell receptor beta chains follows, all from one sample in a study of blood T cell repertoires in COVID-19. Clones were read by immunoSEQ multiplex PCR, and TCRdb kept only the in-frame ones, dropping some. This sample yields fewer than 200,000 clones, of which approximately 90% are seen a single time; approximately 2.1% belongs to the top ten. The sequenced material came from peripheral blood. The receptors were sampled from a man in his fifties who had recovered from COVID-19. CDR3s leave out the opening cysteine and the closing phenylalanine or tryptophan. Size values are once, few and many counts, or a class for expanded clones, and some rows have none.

cdr3_aa: ATSRDAGRGGEKLF
v_call: TRBV15
j_call: TRBJ1-4
clone_size: -

cdr3_aa: ASRVTGSGNTIY
v_call: TRBV6-5
j_call: TRBJ1-3
clone_size: -

cdr3_aa: ASRSGVNYGYT
v_call: TRBV5-1
j_call: TRBJ1-2
clone_size: -

cdr3_aa: ASGLVLLGQGAVGYT
v_call: TRBV12-5
j_call: TRBJ1-2
clone_size: -

cdr3_aa: ASSLAPGFNYGYT
v_call: TRBV7-2
j_call: TRBJ1-2
clone_size: -

cdr3_aa: ASWTGLYNSPLH
v_call: TRBV19
j_call: TRBJ1-6
clone_size: -

cdr3_aa: ATSDRGTGGSNEQF
v_call: TRBV24-1
j_call: TRBJ2-1
clone_size: -

cdr3_aa: ASTSGLAGGPDTQY
v_call: TRBV5-4
j_call: TRBJ2-3
clone_size: -

cdr3_aa: ASSQVNGQFSGSKNEQF
v_call: TRBV4-3
j_call: TRBJ2-1
clone_size: -

cdr3_aa: ASSQQAGLGQPQH
v_call: TRBV7-2
j_call: TRBJ1-5
clone_size: -

cdr3_aa: ASSLDRGTGNTIY
v_call: TRBV10-1
j_call: TRBJ1-3
clone_size: once

cdr3_aa: ASSPAMTYNEKLF
v_call: TRBV11-2
j_call: TRBJ1-4
clone_size: once

cdr3_aa: ASSPVGQQGEQY
v_call: TRBV11-2
j_call: TRBJ2-7
clone_size: once

cdr3_aa: ASTREDTQY
v_call: TRBV2
j_call: TRBJ2-3
clone_size: -

cdr3_aa: ASSKRPGLAEQF
v_call: TRBV21-1
j_call: TRBJ2-1
clone_size: once

cdr3_aa: ASSSFQPQH
v_call: TRBV28
j_call: TRBJ1-5
clone_size: -

cdr3_aa: ASSQDLKTEAF
v_call: TRBV4-2
j_call: TRBJ1-1
clone_size: few

cdr3_aa: SARDSAYEQY
v_call: TRBV29-1
j_call: TRBJ2-7
clone_size: -

cdr3_aa: ASRGTGETGELF
v_call: TRBV6-5
j_call: TRBJ2-2
clone_size: -

cdr3_aa: ASSSRTGETSPLH
v_call: TRBV28
j_call: TRBJ1-6
clone_size: -

cdr3_aa: ASSRGGHGNTEAF
v_call: TRBV6-5
j_call: TRBJ1-1
clone_size: once

cdr3_aa: ASSEGLAGQF
v_call: TRBV2
j_call: TRBJ2-1
clone_size: -

cdr3_aa: ASSARASGSGNTIY
v_call: TRBV9
j_call: TRBJ1-3
clone_size: -

cdr3_aa: ASSLGLAPQETQY
v_call: TRBV27
j_call: TRBJ2-5
clone_size: -

cdr3_aa: ASSSLDRANTEAF
v_call: TRBV28
j_call: TRBJ1-1
clone_size: few

cdr3_aa: ASSLGQGAYNEQF
v_call: TRBV7-2
j_call: TRBJ2-1
clone_size: few

cdr3_aa: ATSRDYHTGELF
v_call: TRBV15
j_call: TRBJ2-2
clone_size: -

cdr3_aa: ASKPGLPLNNEQF
v_call: TRBV19
j_call: TRBJ2-1
clone_size: -

cdr3_aa: ASSQDLGGYEQY
v_call: TRBV14
j_call: TRBJ2-7
clone_size: -

cdr3_aa: ASSLNSGNNEQF
v_call: TRBV11-2
j_call: TRBJ2-1
clone_size: -

cdr3_aa: ASSSKGTEIFPQH
v_call: TRBV7-9
j_call: TRBJ1-5
clone_size: -

cdr3_aa: ASSLPRDEQY
v_call: TRBV28
j_call: TRBJ2-7
clone_size: -

cdr3_aa: ASSSTTRDSGEKLF
v_call: TRBV28
j_call: TRBJ1-4
clone_size: few

cdr3_aa: ASRRGENTEAF
v_call: TRBV2
j_call: TRBJ1-1
clone_size: -

cdr3_aa: ASSEGARVRQETQY
v_call: TRBV6-1
j_call: TRBJ2-5
clone_size: -

cdr3_aa: ASSSRQAGRADTQY
v_call: TRBV7-3
j_call: TRBJ2-3
clone_size: -

cdr3_aa: ASSDRAVSYEQY
v_call: TRBV11-2
j_call: TRBJ2-7
clone_size: -

cdr3_aa: ASSSPAGGDYGYT
v_call: TRBV28
j_call: TRBJ1-2
clone_size: -

cdr3_aa: ASSLVTGNTGELF
v_call: TRBV5-1
j_call: TRBJ2-2
clone_size: -

cdr3_aa: ASSLMGQGYQPQH
v_call: TRBV27
j_call: TRBJ1-5
clone_size: -

cdr3_aa: ASSFLVRGRENTEAF
v_call: TRBV3-1/TRBV3-2
j_call: TRBJ1-1
clone_size: -

cdr3_aa: ASSLGVSNSYEQY
v_call: TRBV11-1
j_call: TRBJ2-7
clone_size: -

cdr3_aa: ASTPVFGGHEQY
v_call: TRBV19
j_call: TRBJ2-7
clone_size: -

cdr3_aa: ASSLDSSGNTIY
v_call: TRBV5-4
j_call: TRBJ1-3
clone_size: -

cdr3_aa: ASSILGTGVHEQY
v_call: TRBV19
j_call: TRBJ2-7
clone_size: -

cdr3_aa: ASSGGTGVPY
v_call: TRBV9
j_call: TRBJ2-7
clone_size: few

cdr3_aa: ASSLGDVGTGKQY
v_call: TRBV7-9
j_call: TRBJ2-7
clone_size: -

cdr3_aa: ASSYVDRGFSEQY
v_call: TRBV6-5
j_call: TRBJ2-7
clone_size: -

cdr3_aa: ASSLYTSGGLNTQY
v_call: TRBV7-6
j_call: TRBJ2-3
clone_size: -

cdr3_aa: ASSEGTGGEQF
v_call: TRBV5-1
j_call: TRBJ2-1
clone_size: -

cdr3_aa: ASSQLGALSSGNTIY
v_call: TRBV4-1
j_call: TRBJ1-3
clone_size: once

cdr3_aa: ASSFAGEGYT
v_call: TRBV7-9
j_call: TRBJ1-2
clone_size: -

cdr3_aa: ASSSLAGGPLADTQY
v_call: TRBV5-5
j_call: TRBJ2-3
clone_size: -